The clone carrying this T cell receptor (beta chain) appeared once. Its specificity is not known. This sample stems from a study of T cells in tumors after PD-1 blockade. Study as a whole: Patients had no prior checkpoint blockade, systemic immunosuppressants, or anti-cancer therapy within 4 weeks. Treatment was either pembrolizumab 200 mg every 3 weeks or cemiplimab 350 mg every 2 weeks. During anti-PD-1 treatment, some patients continued daily vismodegib 150 mg.

CDR1 is SQVTM, CDR2 ANQGSEA, per germline. Unmatched junction bases numbered 9, after V lost 6 bases and J lost 5 bases. This CDR3 region has 14 residues. The data were produced by immunoSEQ multiplex PCR, yet TCRdb's version contains in-frame clones alone and is incomplete. Of roughly 47,000 clones listed, 79% are singletons. The study's findings and limits: Approximately 43% of tumor TCR clonotypes were also found in blood.

The TCR comes from a human donor with basal cell carcinoma. Material: PBMCs, obtained before anti-PD-1 treatment. This chain uses TRBV29-1 with TRBJ1-4, with 7 nucleotides matching TRBD1. CDR3 loop: CSVAPGQRNEKLFF. The CDR3 region has the DNA TGCAGCGTCGCTCCGGGACAGAGAAATGAAAAACTGTTTTTT.